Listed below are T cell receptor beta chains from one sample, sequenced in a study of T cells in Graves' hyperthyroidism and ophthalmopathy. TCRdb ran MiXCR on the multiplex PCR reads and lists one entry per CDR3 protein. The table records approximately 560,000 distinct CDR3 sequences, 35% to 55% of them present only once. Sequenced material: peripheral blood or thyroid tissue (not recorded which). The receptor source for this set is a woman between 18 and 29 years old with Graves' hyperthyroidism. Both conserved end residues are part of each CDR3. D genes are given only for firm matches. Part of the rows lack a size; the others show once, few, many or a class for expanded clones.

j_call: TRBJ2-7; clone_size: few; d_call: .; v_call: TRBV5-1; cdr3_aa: CASSSVFYEQYF; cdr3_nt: TGCGCCAGCAGCTCGGTCTTTTACGAGCAGTACTTC
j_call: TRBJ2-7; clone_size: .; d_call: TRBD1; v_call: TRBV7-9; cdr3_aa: CASSLPDRGMYEQYF; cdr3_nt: TGTGCCAGCAGTTTACCCGACAGGGGGATGTACGAGCAGTACTTC
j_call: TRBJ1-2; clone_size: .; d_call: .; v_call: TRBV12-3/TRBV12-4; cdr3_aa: CATGNYGYTF; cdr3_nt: TGCGCAACAGGGAACTATGGCTACACCTTC
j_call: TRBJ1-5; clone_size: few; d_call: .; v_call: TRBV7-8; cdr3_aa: CASSLSRQPNQPQHF; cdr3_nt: TGTGCCAGCAGCTTATCGAGACAGCCCAATCAGCCCCAGCATTTT
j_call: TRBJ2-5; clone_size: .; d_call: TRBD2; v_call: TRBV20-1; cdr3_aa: CSARTSGLLGEQYF; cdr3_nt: TGCAGTGCAAGGACTAGCGGGCTCTTGGGGGAGCAGTACTTC
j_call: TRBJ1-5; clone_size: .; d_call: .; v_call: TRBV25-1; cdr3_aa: CARQGGPQHF; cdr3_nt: TGTGCTAGGCAGGGTGGGCCCCAGCATTTT
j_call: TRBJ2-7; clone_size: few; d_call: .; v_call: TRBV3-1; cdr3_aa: CASSQVAASYEQYF; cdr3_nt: TGTGCCAGCAGCCAAGTGGCAGCCTCCTACGAGCAGTACTTC
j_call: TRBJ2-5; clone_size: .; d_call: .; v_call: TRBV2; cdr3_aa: CASSEGQTQYF; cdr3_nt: TGTGCCAGCAGTGAAGGACAGACTCAGTACTTC
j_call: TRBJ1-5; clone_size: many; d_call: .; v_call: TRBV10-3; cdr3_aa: CAISESNRAGQPQHF; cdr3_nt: TGTGCCATCAGTGAGTCTAACAGGGCGGGTCAGCCCCAGCATTTT
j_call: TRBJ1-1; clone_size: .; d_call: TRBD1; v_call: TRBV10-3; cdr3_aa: CAIQRADRENTEAFF; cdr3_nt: TGTGCCATCCAACGAGCTGACAGGGAGAACACTGAAGCTTTCTTT
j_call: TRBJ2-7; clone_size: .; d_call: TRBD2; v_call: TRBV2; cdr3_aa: CASRDLGLVQYF; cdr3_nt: TGTGCCAGCAGGGACCTCGGACTAGTTCAGTACTTC
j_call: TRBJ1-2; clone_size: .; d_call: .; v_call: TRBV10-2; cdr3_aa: CASLKSRGQNYGYTF; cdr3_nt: TGCGCCAGCTTAAAGTCTAGGGGCCAGAACTATGGCTACACCTTC
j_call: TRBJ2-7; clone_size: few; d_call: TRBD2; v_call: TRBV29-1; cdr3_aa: CSVATSGNYEQYF; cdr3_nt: TGCAGCGTTGCGACTAGCGGAAACTACGAGCAGTACTTC
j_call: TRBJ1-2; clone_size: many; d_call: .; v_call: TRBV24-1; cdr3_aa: CATSDRGRGYGYTF; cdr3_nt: TGTGCCACCAGTGATCGGGGCAGGGGATATGGCTACACCTTC
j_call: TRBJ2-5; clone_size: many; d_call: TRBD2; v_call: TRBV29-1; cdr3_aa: CSVEGLAGQETQYF; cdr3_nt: TGCAGCGTTGAAGGACTAGCGGGTCAAGAGACCCAGTACTTC
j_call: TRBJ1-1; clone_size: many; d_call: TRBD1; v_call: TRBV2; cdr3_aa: CASSESRGRDEAFF; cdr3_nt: TGTGCCAGCAGTGAAAGCAGGGGGCGTGATGAAGCTTTCTTT
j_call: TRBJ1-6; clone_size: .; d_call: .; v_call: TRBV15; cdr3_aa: CATSRDEGSPLHF; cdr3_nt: TGTGCCACCAGCCGGGACGAAGGTTCACCCCTCCACTTT
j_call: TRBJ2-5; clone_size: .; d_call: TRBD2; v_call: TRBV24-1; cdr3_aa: CATSELGLAGGIETQYF; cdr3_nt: TGTGCCACCAGTGAACTGGGACTAGCGGGAGGGATAGAGACCCAGTACTTC
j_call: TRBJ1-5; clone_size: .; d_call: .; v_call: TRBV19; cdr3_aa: CASSHPSPRGNQPQHF; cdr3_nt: TGTGCCAGTAGCCATCCCTCACCGAGGGGCAATCAGCCCCAGCATTTT
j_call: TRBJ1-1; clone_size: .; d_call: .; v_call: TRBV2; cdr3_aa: CASLSVRNTEAFF; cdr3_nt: TGTGCCAGCTTATCAGTTAGGAACACTGAAGCTTTCTTT
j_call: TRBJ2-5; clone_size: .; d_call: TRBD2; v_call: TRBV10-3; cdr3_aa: CAISDPRTSGGETQYF; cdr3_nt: TGTGCCATCAGTGACCCAAGGACTAGCGGGGGCGAGACCCAGTACTTC
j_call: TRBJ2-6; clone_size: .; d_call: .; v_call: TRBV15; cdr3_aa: CATSPRSGNYGANVLTF; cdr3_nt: TGTGCCACCAGCCCGAGGTCAGGGAACTATGGGGCCAACGTCCTGACTTTC
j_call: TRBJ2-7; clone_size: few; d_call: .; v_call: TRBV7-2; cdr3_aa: CASSFGFSYEQYF; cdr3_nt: TGTGCCAGCAGTTTCGGGTTTTCCTACGAGCAGTACTTC
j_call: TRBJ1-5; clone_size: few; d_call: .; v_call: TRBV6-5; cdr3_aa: CASSELWGAQPQHF; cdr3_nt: TGTGCCAGCAGTGAGTTGTGGGGAGCTCAGCCCCAGCATTTT
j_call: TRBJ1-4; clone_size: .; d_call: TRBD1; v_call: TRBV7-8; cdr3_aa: CASSQDGQGGNEKLFF; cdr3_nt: TGTGCCAGCAGCCAGGACGGACAGGGCGGCAATGAAAAACTGTTTTTT
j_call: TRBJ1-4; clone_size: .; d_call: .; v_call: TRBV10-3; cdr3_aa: CAISRTGAEKLFF; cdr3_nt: TGTGCCATCAGTCGGACGGGGGCTGAGAAACTGTTTTTT
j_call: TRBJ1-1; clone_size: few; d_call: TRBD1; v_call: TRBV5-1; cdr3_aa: CASSPGQGRGTFF; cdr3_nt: TGCGCCAGCAGCCCCGGACAGGGGAGAGGAACTTTCTTT
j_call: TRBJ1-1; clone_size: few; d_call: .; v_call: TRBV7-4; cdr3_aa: CASRGHGTEAFF; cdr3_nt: TGTGCCAGCAGGGGGCATGGGACTGAAGCTTTCTTT
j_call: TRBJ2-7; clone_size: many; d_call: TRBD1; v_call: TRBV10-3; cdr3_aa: CAISNGQVAEQYF; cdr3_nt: TGTGCCATCAGTAATGGACAGGTCGCCGAGCAGTACTTC
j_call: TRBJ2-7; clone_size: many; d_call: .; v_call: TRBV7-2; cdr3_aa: CASSLGDGYEQYF; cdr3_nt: TGTGCCAGCAGCTTAGGCGACGGCTACGAGCAGTACTTC
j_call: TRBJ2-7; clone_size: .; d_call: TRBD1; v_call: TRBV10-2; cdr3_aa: CASSGRDRPYEQYF; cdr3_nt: TGCGCCAGCAGTGGCCGGGACAGGCCCTACGAGCAGTACTTC
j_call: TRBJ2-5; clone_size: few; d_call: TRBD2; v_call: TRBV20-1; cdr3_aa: CSAALAGGQETQYF; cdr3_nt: TGCAGTGCTGCCCTGGCGGGAGGCCAAGAGACCCAGTACTTC
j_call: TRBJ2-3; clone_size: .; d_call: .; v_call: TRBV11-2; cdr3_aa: CASSLEIHGTDTQYF; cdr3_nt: TGTGCCAGCAGCTTAGAAATCCACGGCACAGATACGCAGTATTTT
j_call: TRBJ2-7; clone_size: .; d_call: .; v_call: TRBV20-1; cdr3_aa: CSARPGGQPYEQYF; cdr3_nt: TGCAGTGCTAGACCCGGGGGACAGCCCTACGAGCAGTACTTC
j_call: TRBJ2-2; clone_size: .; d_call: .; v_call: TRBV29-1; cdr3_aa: CSESHRNGELFF; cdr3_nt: TGCAGTGAGTCCCACAGGAATGGGGAGCTGTTTTTT
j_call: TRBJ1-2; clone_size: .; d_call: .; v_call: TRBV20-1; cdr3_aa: CSAREAKDLTNYGFTF; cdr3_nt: TGCAGTGCTAGAGAGGCGAAAGATCTTACTAACTATGGCTTCACCTTC
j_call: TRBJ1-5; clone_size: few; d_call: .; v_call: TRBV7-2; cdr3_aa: CASSLAESTAQHF; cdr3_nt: TGTGCCAGCAGCTTAGCAGAGAGTACGGCCCAGCATTTT
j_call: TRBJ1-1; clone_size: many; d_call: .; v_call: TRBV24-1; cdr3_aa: CATRGSNTEAFF; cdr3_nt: TGTGCCACCAGGGGGTCGAACACTGAAGCTTTCTTT
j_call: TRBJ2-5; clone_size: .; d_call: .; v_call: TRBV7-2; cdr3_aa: CASSLGQQEVTQYF; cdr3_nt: TGTGCCAGCAGCCTTGGACAGCAGGAGGTGACCCAGTACTTC
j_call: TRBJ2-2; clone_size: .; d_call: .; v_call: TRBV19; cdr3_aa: CASSWMGVGELFF; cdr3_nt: TGTGCCAGTAGTTGGATGGGTGTCGGGGAGCTGTTTTTT
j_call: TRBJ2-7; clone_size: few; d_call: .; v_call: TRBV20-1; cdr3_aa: CSAGREQYF; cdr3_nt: TGCAGTGCGGGGAGGGAGCAGTACTTC
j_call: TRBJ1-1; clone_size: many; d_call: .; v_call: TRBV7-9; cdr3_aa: CASSLAGENTEAFF; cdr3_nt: TGTGCCAGCAGCTTAGCAGGGGAGAACACTGAAGCTTTCTTT
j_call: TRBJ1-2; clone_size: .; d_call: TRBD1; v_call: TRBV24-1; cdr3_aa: CATSGFDRDAYGYTF; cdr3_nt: TGTGCCACCAGTGGCTTCGACAGGGACGCCTATGGCTACACCTTC
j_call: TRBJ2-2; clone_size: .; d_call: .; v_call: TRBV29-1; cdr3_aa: CSADSTNTGELFF; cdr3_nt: TGCAGCGCCGACAGTACTAACACCGGGGAGCTGTTTTTT
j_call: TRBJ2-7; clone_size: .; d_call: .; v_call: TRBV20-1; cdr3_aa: CSAEGDAASYEQYF; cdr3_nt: TGCAGTGCCGAAGGGGACGCGGCCTCCTACGAGCAGTACTTC
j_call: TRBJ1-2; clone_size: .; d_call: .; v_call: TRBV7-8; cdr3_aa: CASSEASLYGYTF; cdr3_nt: TGTGCCAGCAGCGAGGCAAGCCTCTATGGCTACACCTTC
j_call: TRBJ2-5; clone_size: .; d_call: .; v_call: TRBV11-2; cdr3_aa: CASSPAGVGGMTQYF; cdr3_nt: TGTGCCAGCAGCCCCGCCGGGGTAGGGGGTATGACCCAGTACTTC
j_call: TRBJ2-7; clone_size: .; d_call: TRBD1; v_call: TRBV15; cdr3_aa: CATSRDPTGGTYEQYF; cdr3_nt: TGTGCCACCAGCAGAGATCCGACAGGGGGAACCTACGAGCAGTACTTC
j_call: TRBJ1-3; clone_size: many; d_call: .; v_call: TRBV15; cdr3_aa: CATSRDVARSGNTIYF; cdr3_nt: TGTGCCACCAGCAGAGATGTAGCACGGTCTGGAAACACCATATATTTT
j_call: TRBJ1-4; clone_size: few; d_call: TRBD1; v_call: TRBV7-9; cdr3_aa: CASSGTGGEKLFF; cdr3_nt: TGTGCCAGCAGCGGGACAGGGGGTGAAAAACTGTTTTTT
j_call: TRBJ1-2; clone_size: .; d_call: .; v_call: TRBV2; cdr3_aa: CALPPGPIYGYTF; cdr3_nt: TGTGCTCTCCCCCCAGGGCCGATCTATGGCTACACCTTC
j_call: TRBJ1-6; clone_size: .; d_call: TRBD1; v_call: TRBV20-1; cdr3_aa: CSATPTGGSSYNSPLHF; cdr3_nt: TGCAGTGCTACTCCGACAGGGGGAAGTTCCTATAATTCACCCCTCCACTTT
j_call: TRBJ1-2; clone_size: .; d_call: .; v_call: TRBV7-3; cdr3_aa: CASSFGAAYGYTF; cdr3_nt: TGTGCCAGCAGCTTCGGGGCAGCCTATGGCTACACCTTC
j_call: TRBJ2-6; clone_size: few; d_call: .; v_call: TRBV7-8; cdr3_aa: CASSLELGANVLTF; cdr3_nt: TGTGCCAGCAGCTTAGAACTGGGGGCCAACGTCCTGACTTTC
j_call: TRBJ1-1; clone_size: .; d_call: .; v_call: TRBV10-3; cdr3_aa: CASRPQDTEALF; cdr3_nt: TGTGCCAGCAGACCCCAAGACACTGAAGCTCTCTTT
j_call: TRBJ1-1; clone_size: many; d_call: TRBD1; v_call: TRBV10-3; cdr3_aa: CATTGTATTEAFF; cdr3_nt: TGTGCCACCACAGGGACAGCGACCACTGAAGCTTTCTTT